Below are 27 T cell receptor beta chains sequenced from a single sample in a study of blood T cell repertoires in COVID-19 (dated by TCRdb to 2020 to 2021). Library preparation used the immunoSEQ multiplex PCR assay. Not all clones reach the TCRdb copy of this immuneACCESS table, which keeps in-frame sequences only. Checked studies attribute under half of the gap to unresolved V genes and leave the rest unexplained. The table for this sample lists roughly 180,000 clones; 80% to 90% of them were counted only once. The ten most abundant clones make up about 4% of the sample. Material for sequencing was PBMCs or T cells enriched from blood (not recorded which). All receptors derive from a woman aged 50 to 60 in a cohort exposed to, infected with or recovered from COVID-19 (not recorded which).

The chain carries TRBV3-1 (or the pseudogene TRBV3-2) and TRBJ2-1; 7 bases are a match to TRBD1. V dropped 4 bases and J dropped 7; count of bases not matched to a gene: 10. CDR1 is LGHDT, CDR2 YNNKEL, per germline (reference sequence). The CDR3 consists of 15 residues. The CDR3 protein is CASSLGVGTANEQFF. The CDR3 DNA reads TGTGCCAGCAGCCTAGGGGTTGGGACAGCGAATGAGCAGTTCTTC.

CDR3 residues: CASSLGDSPNQPQHF. The CDR3 DNA reads TGCGCCAGCAGCTTGGGGGACAGTCCAAATCAGCCCCAGCATTTT. The chain is built from TRBV5-1 and TRBJ1-5, with 7 bases lining up with TRBD1. This CDR3 spans 15 amino acids. The germline V gene has CDR1 SGHRS and CDR2 YFSETQ. V lost 0 bases and J lost 4; bases outside the gene matches: 4.

This clone has a single count. The genes are TRBV5-1 and TRBJ1-1; D is unresolved. V lost 1 base and J lost 1, with 14 bases in between. CDR1 and CDR2 (germline): SGHRS, YFSETQ. The CDR3 is 16 residues long. The CDR3 loop reads CASSLRTDSGNTEAFF. CDR3 coding DNA: TGCGCCAGCAGCTTGCGCACCGATTCGGGGAACACTGAAGCTTTCTTT.

The chain has TRBV24-1 and TRBJ2-1; TRBD1 agrees at 7 bases. Germline V lookup: CDR1 KGHDR, CDR2 SFDVKD. CDR3 length: 15 residues. The junction had 7 bases not matched to a gene; V was cut back by 4 bases and J by 5 bases. The CDR3 here is CATSEPTGVNNEQFF. CDR3 nucleotide sequence: TGTGCCACCAGTGAGCCTACAGGGGTGAACAATGAGCAGTTCTTC.

CDR3 sequence (DNA): TGTGCCTGGAGTGTAGCAGGGACACAGAATCAGCCCCAGCATTTT. It specifies CAWSVAGTQNQPQHF. The gene calls are TRBV30 and TRBJ1-5; a possible D gene is TRBD1 (6 bases). V lost 0 bases and J 4 bases, leaving 13 bases between the germline ends. Germline lookup yields CDR1 GTSNPN and CDR2 SVGIG (reference sequence). The CDR3 runs to 15 residues.

This clone was seen a single time. The chain couples TRBV3-1 (or the pseudogene TRBV3-2) to TRBJ1-1, with D uncertain. The CDR3 runs to 15 residues. Germline V CDR1 and CDR2: LGHDT, YNNKEL (reference sequence). Trimming removed 1 base from V and 5 bases from J, with 14 bases in between. CDR3 protein: CASSQVGGGWTEAFF. In DNA, the CDR3 is TGTGCCAGCAGCCAAGTTGGCGGAGGATGGACTGAAGCTTTCTTT.

V is TRBV5-4 and J is TRBJ2-7, with TRBD1 matching 9 bases. V shed 5 bases, J shed 0 bases, and the junction held 6 bases outside the gene matches. The germline gives CDR1 SGHNT, CDR2 YYREEE (reference sequence). This CDR3 has 15 amino acids. In nucleotides, the CDR3 is TGTGCCAGCAGTTGGGACAGGGAGACCTCCTACGAGCAGTACTTC. This codes for CASSWDRETSYEQYF.

This clone appeared once. This chain uses TRBV6-5 with TRBJ1-2, with 8 positions matching TRBD1. V was clipped by 6 bases and J by 4 bases; unmatched bases: 10. The CDR3 length is 15 residues. CDR1 is MNHEY and CDR2 is SVGAGI in the germline V gene. The CDR3 DNA follows: TGTGCCAGCAGACTTCTAGCTGACAGGGGCTATGGCTACACCTTC. Protein product: CASRLLADRGYGYTF.

This chain connects TRBV5-1 to TRBJ1-1; TRBD1 matches 7 bases. Per germline, CDR1 SGHRS and CDR2 YFSETQ. V shed 4 bases, J shed 0 bases, and the junction held 3 bases outside the gene matches. CDR3 length: 14 amino acids. The CDR3: CASSTGTVNTEAFF. As DNA, the CDR3 is TGCGCCAGCAGCACAGGGACAGTGAACACTGAAGCTTTCTTT.

The CDR3 nucleotides are TGTGCCAGCAGCTTGGGACTAGCGGGTACCACAGATACGCAGTATTTT. Its translation is CASSLGLAGTTDTQYF. The chain couples TRBV5-4 to TRBJ2-3; 10 nucleotides align to TRBD2. Unmatched junction bases numbered 3, after V lost 0 bases and J lost 2 bases. CDR1 is SGHNT, CDR2 YYREEE, per germline (reference sequence). The CDR3 loop spans 16 amino acids.

This chain joins TRBV27 and TRBJ2-3; 11 bases align to TRBD2. V shed 6 bases, J shed 4 bases, and the junction held 6 bases outside the gene matches. Looked up from germline, CDR1 is MNHEY and CDR2 is SMNVEV (reference sequence). This CDR3 has 15 amino acids. The CDR3 is CASRNSGRGADTQYF. The CDR3 DNA follows: TGTGCCAGCAGGAATAGCGGGAGGGGGGCAGATACGCAGTATTTT.

The CDR3: CASSLEGADTQYF. As DNA, the CDR3 is TGTGCCAGCAGCTTAGAGGGCGCAGATACGCAGTATTTT. J is TRBJ2-3 and V is TRBV7-3, with D possibly being TRBD2 (5 bases). Germline V lookup: CDR1 SGHTA, CDR2 FQGTGA. The CDR3 runs 13 residues. Trimming pared 2 bases from V and 4 bases from J, leaving 7 bases between.

CDR3 nucleotide sequence: TGTGCCAGCAGCCGTGGGGGGGACGGTGAAGCTTTCTTT. Encoded protein: CASSRGGDGEAFF. This chain uses TRBV3-1 (or the pseudogene TRBV3-2) with TRBJ1-1, with D tentatively TRBD1 (5 bases). With 4 bases removed from V and 7 bases from J, the gap between germline ends came to 13 bases. CDR1 and CDR2 (germline): LGHDT, YNNKEL (reference sequence). CDR3 size: 13 residues.

The CDR3 loop reads CASSANLRQVYNSPLHF. The CDR3 nucleotides read TGTGCCAGCAGCGCAAACCTTAGACAGGTCTATAATTCACCCCTCCACTTT. The genes are TRBV11-2 and TRBJ1-6, with D perhaps matching TRBD1 (6 bases). Germline V CDR1 and CDR2: SGHAT, FQNNGV. Trimming removed 5 bases from V and 3 bases from J, with 17 bases in between. The CDR3 loop spans 17 amino acids.

The chain is built from TRBV11-2 and TRBJ1-6; maybe TRBD1 (6 bases). V was pared by 1 base and J by 0 bases, with 10 bases between. CDR1 is SGHAT and CDR2 is FQNNGV in the germline V gene. The CDR3 length is 17 residues. CDR3 DNA: TGTGCCAGCAGCTTAGCGGACAGAGTCTCCTATAATTCACCCCTCCACTTT. Translated: CASSLADRVSYNSPLHF.

The V gene is TRBV11-2, the J gene TRBJ1-6; TRBD1 is a possible D gene (5 bases). V gave up 4 bases and J gave up 9 bases, with 10 bases separating them. The CDR3 runs 13 residues. Germline CDR1 is SGHAT and CDR2 is FQNNGV. DNA for the CDR3: TGTGCCAGCAGCTCCGGGGGGGGTTCACCCCTCCACTTT. Its protein product is CASSSGGGSPLHF. The variable domain in full, with the rest retrieved from reference TRBV11-2 and TRBJ1-6, is EAGVAQSPRYKIIEKRQSVAFWCNPISGHATLYWYQQILGQGPKLLIQFQNNGVVDDSQLPKDRFSAERLKGVDSTLKIQPAKLEDSAVYLCASSSGGGSPLHFGNGTRLTVT.

The genes are TRBV6-1 and TRBJ2-4; D gene unclear. Looked up from germline, CDR1 is MNHNS and CDR2 is SASEGT. V was trimmed by 7 bases and J by 0 bases, leaving 10 bases between them. The CDR3 spans 14 residues. In nucleotides, the CDR3 is TGTGCCAGCACGGAGTCTAGAGCCAAAAACATTCAGTACTTC. Translating it yields CASTESRAKNIQYF.

The chain has TRBV3-1 (or the pseudogene TRBV3-2) and TRBJ1-1, with D possibly matching TRBD1 (5 bases). Trimming stripped 1 base from V and 1 base from J, with 10 bases between. This CDR3 has 15 amino acids. In germline, CDR1 is LGHDT, CDR2 YNNKEL (reference sequence). CDR3 sequence (DNA): TGTGCCAGCAGCCAAGCGCATAGGGGGAACACTGAAGCTTTCTTT. This translates into CASSQAHRGNTEAFF.

This chain uses TRBV2 with TRBJ1-2; no definite D call. V dropped 6 bases and J dropped 7 bases, with 21 bases sitting between them. CDR3 size: 15 residues. Germline V lookup: CDR1 SNHLY, CDR2 FYNNEI. CDR3 sequence: CASRATGTSPVGYTF. DNA for the CDR3: TGTGCCAGCAGGGCGACTGGAACTTCTCCGGTTGGCTACACCTTC.

This chain links TRBV5-4 with TRBJ2-3; TRBD2 agrees at 9 bases. Looked up from germline, CDR1 is SGHNT and CDR2 is YYREEE (reference sequence). The CDR3 length is 18 residues. The ends lost 6 bases at V and 2 bases at J; junction bases unmatched: 16. The CDR3 DNA follows: TGTGCCAGCACCCCCGGGCCATCTAGCGGGGAAGTCACAGATACGCAGTATTTT. Translated, it gives CASTPGPSSGEVTDTQYF.

The chain combines TRBV4-1 with TRBJ2-2; a possible D gene is TRBD1 (6 bases). CDR1 is MGHRA, CDR2 YSYEKL, per germline. Trimming removed 4 bases from V and 1 base from J, with 13 bases in between. The CDR3 covers 16 residues. The CDR3 DNA reads as TGCGCCAGCAGCCCCAGGGGTTTGGTGAACACCGGGGAGCTGTTTTTT. Its protein is CASSPRGLVNTGELFF.

V is TRBV28 and J is TRBJ2-1; TRBD2 aligns across 14 bases. The germline gives CDR1 MDHEN, CDR2 SYDVKM. J gave up 5 bases and V 6 bases, and 9 bases lay outside the gene matches. The CDR3 has 17 amino acids. The CDR3 coding sequence is TGTGCCAGCAGGGGGACTAGCGGGGGCACGTTGAACAATGAGCAGTTCTTC. Protein: CASRGTSGGTLNNEQFF.

V and J are TRBV3-1 (or the pseudogene TRBV3-2) and TRBJ1-3; D perhaps matches TRBD1 (6 bases). Trimming cost V 9 bases and J 0 bases, with 15 bases left between them. Per the germline V gene, CDR1 is LGHDT and CDR2 is YNNKEL (reference sequence). The CDR3 has 15 amino acids. CDR3 region: CARARGFSSGNTIYF. The CDR3 DNA follows: TGTGCCAGAGCCAGGGGCTTTAGCTCTGGAAACACCATATATTTT.

This clone has just one count. V gene TRBV29-1 combines with J gene TRBJ2-5; D may be TRBD2 (5 bases). In germline, CDR1 is SQVTM, CDR2 ANQGSEA. This CDR3 spans 13 amino acids. With 5 bases removed from V and 2 bases from J, the gap between germline ends came to 12 bases. CDR3 region: CSVKGDFQETQYF. DNA for the CDR3: TGCAGCGTTAAGGGAGATTTTCAAGAGACCCAGTACTTC.

V gene TRBV10-3 combines with J gene TRBJ1-2; 9 bases align to TRBD1. Unmatched junction bases numbered 3, after V lost 0 bases and J lost 4 bases. The CDR3 loop spans 15 amino acids. Germline-derived CDR1 and CDR2 are ENHRY and SYGVKD. CDR3 DNA sequence: TGTGCCATCAGTGAGTCCGGGACAGGGAGCTATGGCTACACCTTC. It specifies CAISESGTGSYGYTF.

This clone was recorded a few times. The chain carries TRBV5-4 and TRBJ1-5; 8 positions agree with TRBD1. The CDR3 covers 13 residues. Looked up from germline, CDR1 is SGHNT and CDR2 is YYREEE (reference sequence). V lost 4 bases and J lost 6; bases outside the gene matches: 3. CDR3 bases: TGTGCCAGCAGCCCCGACAGGGGTCAGCCCCAGCATTTT. This translates into CASSPDRGQPQHF.

The chain combines TRBV30 with TRBJ1-4; D is possibly TRBD1 (5 bases). Trimming took 0 bases from V and 10 from J, leaving 15 bases between them. Germline V gene lookup returns CDR1 GTSNPN and CDR2 SVGIG (reference sequence). The CDR3 covers 14 residues. The CDR3 region has the DNA TGTGCCTGGAGTGTAGTCCCCAGGGAAGCAAAACTGTTTTTT. Translating gives CAWSVVPREAKLFF.